This T cell receptor (beta chain) was captured in a study of T cell repertoires in cytomegalovirus infection. One entry per CDR3 protein, called by TCRdb with MiXCR from the reads. The top ten clones hold about a sixth of a sample with some 480,000 distinct CDR3 sequences, around a third of them seen once. The sample holds many counts of this clonotype. The target antigen is unknown. Germline CDR1 and CDR2: SEHNR and FQNEAQ (reference sequence). This CDR3 is built from 15 residues. Trimming took 5 bases from V and 6 from J; bases not matched to a gene: 7. This chain links TRBV7-9 with TRBJ2-1, with 10 bases identical to TRBD2. The origin of this receptor is a human donor in good health (CMV status not recorded). Some clones in this sample may be carry-over from other donors' samples. This sample comprised cultured PBMCs, obtained from culture after CMV antigen stimulation. CDR3 region: CASSLLAGALNEQFF. As DNA, the CDR3 is TGTGCCAGCAGCCTCCTAGCGGGAGCCCTCAATGAGCAGTTCTTC.